The clone carrying this T cell receptor beta chain occurred many times. Its specificity is not known. The CDR3 runs 14 residues. The V end lost 1 base, the J end lost 3 bases, and 9 bases lay between the germline ends. From germline, CDR1 is LGHNA and CDR2 YSLEER. These data come from a study of shared clonotypes between healthy human individuals. Study-wide points: Sequencing of the sorted subsets was shown by rarefaction to be incomplete despite large depth. Naive CD4 clonotype sharing across a handful of donors was around 5%.

Every donor was a Caucasian adult from Nashville, Tennessee. Per sorted-subset replicate PCR, input was 200 to 250 ng DNA, representing roughly 30,000 T cell genomes. Here immunoSEQ multiplex PCR was the method, and the copy in TCRdb shows in-frame clones only, minus some. The table includes millions of clones, 85% to 95% detected once. This TCR came from a man aged 18 to 29 in good health. The J gene is TRBJ1-1, the V gene TRBV4-3; D call uncertain. The sequenced sample consisted of naive CD4+ T cells sorted from blood. Subset: CD45RA+ positively selected. The CDR3 DNA sequence: TGCGCCAGCAGCCAAGTTGATGGATACACTGAAGCTTTCTTT. Its protein product is CASSQVDGYTEAFF.